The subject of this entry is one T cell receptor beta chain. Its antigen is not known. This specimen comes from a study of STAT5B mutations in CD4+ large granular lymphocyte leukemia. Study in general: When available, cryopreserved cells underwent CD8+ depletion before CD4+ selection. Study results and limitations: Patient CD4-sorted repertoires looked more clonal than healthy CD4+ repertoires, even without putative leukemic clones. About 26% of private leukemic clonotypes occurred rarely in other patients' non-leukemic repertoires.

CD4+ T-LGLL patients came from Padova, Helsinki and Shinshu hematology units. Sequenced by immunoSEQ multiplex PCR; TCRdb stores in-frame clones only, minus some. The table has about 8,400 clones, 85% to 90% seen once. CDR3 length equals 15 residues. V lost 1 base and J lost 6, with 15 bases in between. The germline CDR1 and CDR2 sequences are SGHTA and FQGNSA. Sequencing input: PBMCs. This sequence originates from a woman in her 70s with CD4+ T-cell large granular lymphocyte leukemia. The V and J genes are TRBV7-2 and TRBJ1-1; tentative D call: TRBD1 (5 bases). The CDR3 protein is CASSLGSRALSEAFF. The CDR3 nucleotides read TGTGCCAGCAGCTTAGGGTCCAGGGCTCTTTCTGAAGCTTTCTTT. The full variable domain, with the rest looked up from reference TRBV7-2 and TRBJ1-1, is GAGVSQSPSNKVTEKGKDVELRCDPISGHTALYWYRQSLGQGLEFLIYFQGNSAPDKSGLPSDRFSAERTGGSVSTLTIQRTQQEDSAVYLCASSLGSRALSEAFFGQGTRLTVV.